Presented here are 14 T cell receptor beta chains from one specimen sequenced in a study of tumor and adjacent non-tumor tissue in lung cancer. This sample's RNA came from whole unsorted tissue. TCRbeta libraries were built with three rounds of nested PCR, modified from ARM-PCR. TCRdb recomputed calls from the multiplex PCR reads with MiXCR, one row per CDR3 protein. The sample yields 60,000 to 85,000 distinct CDR3 sequences, around four fifths seen once. The sequenced sample consisted of lung tumor tissue. The receptors originated from a man aged 60 to 69 with non-small cell lung cancer.

To note about this clonotype: The junction shows a germline mismatch at one end, possibly a read error. The CDR3 region is CSAGPYERYF. CDR3 coding DNA: TGCAGTGCAGGGCCCTACGAGCGGTACTTC. V and J are TRBV20-1 and TRBJ2-7; D is unresolved. This CDR3 is built from 10 residues. CDR1 and CDR2 (germline): DFQATT, SNEGSKA (reference sequence).

As for this clonotype: A read error may produce the germline difference seen at one junction end. The rearrangement uses TRBV20-1 and TRBJ1-5; D may be TRBD1 (5 bases). The CDR3 contains 16 residues. CDR1 DFQATT and CDR2 SNEGSKA come from the germline V gene (reference sequence). The CDR3 DNA reads as TGCAGAGCTAGGAAACGACCTGGGACCCAGAATCAGCCCCAGCATTTT. Its protein is CRARKRPGTQNQPQHF.

This clonotype showed up many times. The chain uses TRBV20-1 and TRBJ2-1; D might be TRBD1 (6 bases). The germline V and J ends were trimmed by 1 base and 10 bases, with 14 bases remaining between them. The CDR3 is 13 amino acids. In germline, CDR1 is DFQATT, CDR2 SNEGSKA (reference sequence). The CDR3, as DNA: TGCAGTGCTAGAGTGGTAGGCGGACAGGAGCAGTTCTTC. Translating it yields CSARVVGGQEQFF.

Of note for this clonotype: Here the CDR3 omits its conserved ending phenylalanine or tryptophan, so a read error is the likely source. This sequence joins TRBV20-1 and TRBJ2-5; D is uncertain. CDR1 is DFQATT and CDR2 is SNEGSKA in the germline V gene (reference sequence). The CDR3 is made up of 12 amino acids. Trimming pared 7 bases from V and 1 base from J, leaving 10 bases between. In nucleotides, the CDR3 is TGCAGTGGATGGTCTTCCCAAGAGACCCAGTACCTC. It specifies CSGWSSQETQYL.

This clonotype came up a few times. A much larger clone differs from this one at a single base, so this may be a read error. The chain links TRBV5-6 to TRBJ2-5, with D possibly matching TRBD2 (5 bases). The CDR3 covers 16 residues. Deletions cut 2 bases from V and 2 bases from J, with 16 bases between. CDR1 and CDR2 from the germline V gene are SGHDT and YYEEEE. The CDR3 spells CASSFLVGDRQETQYF. The CDR3 nucleotides are TGTGCCAGCAGCTTCCTAGTGGGAGACCGACAAGAGACCCAGTACTTC.

This sequence joins TRBV29-1 and TRBJ1-1; a possible D gene is TRBD1 (6 bases). The CDR3 totals 13 residues. Germline V gene lookup returns CDR1 SQVTM and CDR2 ANQGSEA. The CDR3 here is CNASTEGDTEAFF. As DNA, the CDR3 is TGCAACGCCTCGACAGAGGGGGACACTGAAGCTTTCTTT.

In this sample, this clonotype turned up a few times. The conserved final phenylalanine or tryptophan is absent from the CDR3, which likely points to a read error. The J gene is TRBJ2-1, the V gene TRBV5-4, with 7 positions matching TRBD2. The germline gives CDR1 SGHNT, CDR2 YYREEE (reference sequence). The CDR3 runs 13 residues. CDR3 in amino acids: CASSLRGSNEQFY. The CDR3 DNA is TGTGCTAGCAGCTTGCGGGGGAGCAATGAGCAGTTCTAC.

Comments on this clonotype: The conserved phenylalanine or tryptophan is not found at the CDR3 terminus, so this likely reflects a read error. The chain employs TRBV7-9 and TRBJ1-6, with a possible D match to TRBD1 (6 bases). V lost 3 bases and J 6 bases, leaving 9 bases between the germline ends. This CDR3 region has 14 residues. Looked up from germline, CDR1 is SEHNR and CDR2 is FQNEAQ (reference sequence). The CDR3 region has the DNA TGTGCCAGCAGCTTCGGGACACCTAATTCACCCCTCCACCTT. Protein product: CASSFGTPNSPLHL.

As regards this clonotype: No conserved phenylalanine or tryptophan is present at the end of the CDR3, so a read error is the likely explanation. The rearrangement links TRBV12-3 or TRBV12-4 to TRBJ2-5, with D unclear. The CDR3 sequence is 14 residues long. Trimming removed 5 bases from V and 1 base from J, with 11 bases in between. CDR3 bases: TGTGCCAGCAGTCCGAATAAGGTCCAAGAGACCCAGTACCAT. Translated, it gives CASSPNKVQETQYH.

To note about this clonotype: A much bigger clone sits one base away, suggesting this may be a read error. V usage is TRBV20-1 and J usage is TRBJ1-1; no reliable D call. The ends were cut back, 5 bases at V and 7 bases at J, with 14 bases in the middle. This CDR3 comprises 12 residues. The V gene's germline CDR1 is DFQATT and CDR2 SNEGSKA (reference sequence). As DNA, the CDR3 is TGCAGTGCTTGTGGTAGGGTTGGTGAAGCTTTCTTT. Translated, it gives CSACGRVGEAFF.

Details on this clonotype: This may arise from a read error, as a much more abundant clone is one base away. The J gene is TRBJ2-5, the V gene TRBV7-8; D unclear. This CDR3 comprises 18 residues. Per the germline V gene, CDR1 is SGHVS and CDR2 is FQNEAQ. Trimming stripped 1 base from V and 2 bases from J, with 20 bases between. Here the CDR3 reads CASSLGGSDAYDQETQYF. In nucleotides, the CDR3 is TGTGCCAGCAGCTTAGGGGGTTCGGACGCATATGATCAAGAGACCCAGTACTTC.

Note on this clonotype: An end of the junction differs from the germline gene, which may be a read error. The CDR3: CNVASSGNTIYF. In DNA form, the CDR3 reads TGCAACGTTGCTAGCTCCGGAAACACCATATATTTT. The chain uses TRBV29-1 and TRBJ1-3; D is uncertain. The length of the CDR3 is 12 residues. Germline V gene sequence: CDR1 SQVTM, CDR2 ANQGSEA.

This clonotype appeared many times. The chain is built from TRBV20-1 and TRBJ2-7; unclear D gene. Germline V CDR1 and CDR2: DFQATT, SNEGSKA (reference sequence). The CDR3 totals 13 residues. Trimming pared 2 bases from V and 2 bases from J, leaving 10 bases between. The CDR3 coding sequence is TGCAGTGCTAGACTAGTCAGACCCTACGAGCAGTACTTC. Amino acids: CSARLVRPYEQYF.

Concerning this clonotype: The CDR3 ends on some other residue instead of the conserved phenylalanine or tryptophan, so this is likely a read error. The chain uses TRBV6-5 and TRBJ1-1; tentative D call: TRBD1 (6 bases). The CDR3 sequence is 15 residues long. The germline V gene has CDR1 MNHEY and CDR2 SVGAGI. CDR3 sequence: CASSYYRRGGAEAFL. In DNA form, the CDR3 reads TGTGCCAGTAGTTACTACCGCAGGGGTGGGGCTGAAGCTTTCCTT.